A selection of T cell receptor beta chains follows, all from one sample in a study of early T cells in non-severe SARS-CoV-2 infection. MiXCR was run by TCRdb on the 5' RACE reads, yielding one entry per CDR3 protein. In the table there are 85,000 to 90,000 distinct CDR3 sequences, approximately 15% of which are singletons. The sample comprised whole blood. These receptors originate from an adult who was a healthcare worker with PCR-confirmed SARS-CoV-2 infection or an uninfected control (not recorded which). Each CDR3 is given with its conserved first and last residue. A D gene is named only where the DNA matches it firmly. The listing skips clone size in some rows; elsewhere it reads once, few, many or a size class.

clone size: few
CDR3 length: 13
J gene: TRBJ2-3
V gene: TRBV27
D gene: .
CDR3 DNA: TGTGCCAGCGGCATCTTTCGGGCAGATACGCAGTATTTT
CDR3 protein: CASGIFRADTQYF

clone size: .
CDR3 length: 13
J gene: TRBJ2-7
V gene: TRBV7-9
D gene: .
CDR3 DNA: TGTGCCAGCAGCCCCAGGGCCACCTACGAGCAGTACTTC
CDR3 protein: CASSPRATYEQYF

clone size: .
CDR3 length: 14
J gene: TRBJ2-5
V gene: TRBV5-1
D gene: .
CDR3 DNA: TGCGCCAGCAGCCCCCAGCATGCAGGAGAGACCCAGTACTTC
CDR3 protein: CASSPQHAGETQYF

clone size: once
CDR3 length: 15
J gene: TRBJ2-7
V gene: TRBV11-2
D gene: .
CDR3 DNA: TGTGCCAGCAGCTTAGGAGGGAGACTGCCCTACGAGCAGTACTTC
CDR3 protein: CASSLGGRLPYEQYF

clone size: many
CDR3 length: 14
J gene: TRBJ2-7
V gene: TRBV14
D gene: .
CDR3 DNA: TGTGCCAGCAGCCATCATCTACAGGGACTCGAGCAGTACTTC
CDR3 protein: CASSHHLQGLEQYF

clone size: few
CDR3 length: 13
J gene: TRBJ1-2
V gene: TRBV30
D gene: .
CDR3 DNA: TGTGCCTGGGGGGGAGGTACCCTCTATGGCTACACCTTC
CDR3 protein: CAWGGGTLYGYTF

clone size: .
CDR3 length: 14
J gene: TRBJ1-5
V gene: TRBV12-3/TRBV12-4
D gene: .
CDR3 DNA: TGTGCCAGCAGTCGGGTGGACGGGAATCAGCCCCAGCATTTT
CDR3 protein: CASSRVDGNQPQHF

clone size: .
CDR3 length: 14
J gene: TRBJ2-3
V gene: TRBV20-1
D gene: TRBD2
CDR3 DNA: TGCAGTGCTCCCTTCAGCGGGAGATCAGATACGCAGTATTTT
CDR3 protein: CSAPFSGRSDTQYF

clone size: few
CDR3 length: 13
J gene: TRBJ1-1
V gene: TRBV11-1
D gene: .
CDR3 DNA: TGTGCCAGCAGCTTAGAACTCAGCACTGAAGCTTTCTTT
CDR3 protein: CASSLELSTEAFF

clone size: .
CDR3 length: 15
J gene: TRBJ2-5
V gene: TRBV18
D gene: .
CDR3 DNA: TGTGCCAGCTCACCACGAATTCAGGAACAAGAGACCCAGTACTTC
CDR3 protein: CASSPRIQEQETQYF

clone size: .
CDR3 length: 14
J gene: TRBJ2-5
V gene: TRBV19
D gene: .
CDR3 DNA: TGTGCCAGTACCATAGGCGGAGGGCAAGAGACCCAGTACTTC
CDR3 protein: CASTIGGGQETQYF

clone size: many
CDR3 length: 16
J gene: TRBJ2-3
V gene: TRBV7-3
D gene: TRBD2
CDR3 DNA: TGTGCCAGCAGCTATGGGAGCGGGGCTAGCACAGATACGCAGTATTTT
CDR3 protein: CASSYGSGASTDTQYF

clone size: .
CDR3 length: 12
J gene: TRBJ1-3
V gene: TRBV20-1
D gene: .
CDR3 DNA: TGCAGTGCTAGGACACCAGGAAACACCATATATTTT
CDR3 protein: CSARTPGNTIYF

clone size: .
CDR3 length: 14
J gene: TRBJ2-7
V gene: TRBV10-3
D gene: TRBD2
CDR3 DNA: TGTGCCATCAGGGAAGCGGGAACCCTGGGCGAGCAGTACTTC
CDR3 protein: CAIREAGTLGEQYF

clone size: few
CDR3 length: 15
J gene: TRBJ2-5
V gene: TRBV19
D gene: .
CDR3 DNA: TGTGCCAGTAGTCCCGGGACACGGAGCCAAGAGACCCAGTACTTC
CDR3 protein: CASSPGTRSQETQYF

clone size: few
CDR3 length: 14
J gene: TRBJ2-3
V gene: TRBV20-1
D gene: .
CDR3 DNA: TGCAGTGCCCCGCCCCCCGTCCGCACAGATACGCAGTATTTT
CDR3 protein: CSAPPPVRTDTQYF

clone size: few
CDR3 length: 16
J gene: TRBJ2-3
V gene: TRBV27
D gene: .
CDR3 DNA: TGTGCCAGCAGCCCCGGTGGTACATCCGGGTACGATACGCAGTATTTT
CDR3 protein: CASSPGGTSGYDTQYF